This T cell receptor beta chain was captured by sequencing in a study of shared clonotypes between healthy human individuals. Germline CDR1 reads SQVTM; CDR2 reads ANQGSEA. The CDR3 has 12 residues. Trimming stripped 4 bases from V and 0 bases from J, with 7 bases between. The method was immunoSEQ multiplex PCR; TCRdb's version includes in-frame clones alone and lacks a portion of them. The repertoire holds roughly 500,000 clones, 70% to 80% seen once, with 10% to 15% in the top ten. For this clone: Other DNA sequences in the same sample also yield this CDR3.

The rearrangement joins TRBV29-1 to TRBJ2-7; D is possibly TRBD1 or TRBD2 (5 bases each). The receptor's source is a woman between 35 and 50 years old in good health. Some clones in this sample may be carry-over from other donors' samples. The specimen sequenced was PBMCs. The CDR3: CSVGGSSYEQYF. The DNA for the CDR3 is TGCAGCGTTGGGGGGAGCTCCTACGAGCAGTACTTC.